The T cell receptor beta chain described here comes from a study of blood T cell repertoires in COVID-19. Study-level background: Sites across the United States, Italy and Spain contributed samples from acute and convalescent COVID-19.

This CDR3 is 16 amino acids long. Germline assignment: CDR1 KGHSH and CDR2 LQKENI. After removal of 6 bases from V and 1 base from J, the junction contained 8 bases not matched to a gene. Participants were aged 18 to 89 years from about 25 US areas. Each exposed participant met a COVID-19 case in the 2 weeks preceding study entry. Original processing notes: Amplification with reference gene primers provided the estimates of nucleated cell counts. Measured with immunoSEQ multiplex PCR; TCRdb has only the in-frame clones, and not every one. V and J calls and clone size come straight from that table; D and trimming were deduced from the DNA. The data contain 280,000 or so clones, around nine tenths of them singletons.

The TCR comes from a woman between 50 and 59 years old who had been exposed to COVID-19. The J gene is TRBJ2-2, the V gene TRBV18; 7 bases agree with TRBD1. Sequencing was done on a sample of PBMCs or T cells enriched from blood (not recorded which). CDR3: CASSPKGAQNTGELFF. The CDR3 DNA is TGTGCCAGCTCCCCTAAGGGGGCGCAGAACACCGGGGAGCTGTTTTTT.